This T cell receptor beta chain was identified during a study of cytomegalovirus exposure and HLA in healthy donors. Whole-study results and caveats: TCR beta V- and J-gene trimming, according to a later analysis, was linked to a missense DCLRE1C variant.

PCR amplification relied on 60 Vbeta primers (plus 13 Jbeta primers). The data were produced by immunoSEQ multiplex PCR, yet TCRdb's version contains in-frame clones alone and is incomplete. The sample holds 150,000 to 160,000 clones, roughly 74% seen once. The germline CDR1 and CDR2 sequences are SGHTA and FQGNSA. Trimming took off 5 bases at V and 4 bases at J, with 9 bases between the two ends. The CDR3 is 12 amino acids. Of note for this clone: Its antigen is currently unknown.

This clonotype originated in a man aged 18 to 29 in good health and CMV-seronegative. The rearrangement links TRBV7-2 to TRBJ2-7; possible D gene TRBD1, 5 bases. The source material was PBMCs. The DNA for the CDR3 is TGTGCCAGCAGCCCTACAGGTTACGAGCAGTACTTC. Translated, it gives CASSPTGYEQYF.